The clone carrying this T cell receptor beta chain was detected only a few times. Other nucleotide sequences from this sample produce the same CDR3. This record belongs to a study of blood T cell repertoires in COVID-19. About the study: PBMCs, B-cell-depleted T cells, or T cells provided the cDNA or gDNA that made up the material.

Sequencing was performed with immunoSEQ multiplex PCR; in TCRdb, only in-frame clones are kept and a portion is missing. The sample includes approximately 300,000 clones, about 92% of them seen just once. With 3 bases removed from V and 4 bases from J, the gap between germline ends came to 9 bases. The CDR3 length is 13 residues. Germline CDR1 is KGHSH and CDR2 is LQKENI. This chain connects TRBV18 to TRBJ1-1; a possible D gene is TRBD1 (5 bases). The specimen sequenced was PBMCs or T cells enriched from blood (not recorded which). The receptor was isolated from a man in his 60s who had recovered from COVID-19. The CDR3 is CASSPQGGTEAFF. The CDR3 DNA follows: TGTGCCAGCTCACCTCAGGGAGGCACTGAAGCTTTCTTT.